A selection of T cell receptor beta chains follows, all from one sample in a study of blood T cells in healthy people across ages. A single record per CDR3 protein comes from TCRdb applying MiXCR to the 5' RACE reads. In the table there are about 640,000 distinct CDR3 sequences, approximately 59% of which are singletons. Sequencing was done on a sample of blood. The receptors here all came from a man aged 55 to 70 in good health. Each CDR3 is given with its conserved first and last residue. The D gene is left open where the match is weak. Clone size appears in some rows only: once, few, many, or a class for an expanded clone.

d_call	clone_size	v_call	j_call	cdr3_aa	cdr3_nt
TRBD2	-	TRBV3-1	TRBJ2-4	CASSPEGSGGPPSKNIQYF	TGTGCCAGCAGCCCCGAAGGTAGCGGGGGGCCCCCATCCAAAAACATTCAGTACTTC
-	-	TRBV12-3/TRBV12-4	TRBJ2-6	CASSLNRLAHGANVLTF	TGTGCCAGCAGTTTAAATAGGCTAGCGCACGGGGCCAACGTCCTGACTTTC
-	few	TRBV5-1	TRBJ2-3	CASSFAPDGTSTDTQYF	TGCGCCAGCAGCTTTGCCCCGGACGGTACTAGCACAGATACGCAGTATTTT
TRBD1	-	TRBV7-9	TRBJ1-4	CASSSGQGGSGEKLFF	TGTGCCAGCAGCTCCGGACAGGGGGGTAGCGGTGAAAAACTGTTTTTT
TRBD1	few	TRBV20-1	TRBJ2-7	CSARQGLDYEQYF	TGCAGTGCTCGACAGGGATTGGACTACGAGCAGTACTTC
TRBD1	-	TRBV12-3/TRBV12-4	TRBJ2-3	CASSDRGETDTQYF	TGTGCCAGCAGCGACAGGGGGGAAACAGATACGCAGTATTTT
TRBD1	-	TRBV6-6	TRBJ1-1	CASRSVDRGGTEAFF	TGTGCCAGCAGGTCCGTTGACAGGGGTGGCACTGAAGCTTTCTTT
TRBD2	-	TRBV5-1	TRBJ2-6	CASSRGLARASGANVLTF	TGCGCCAGCAGCCGCGGACTAGCGAGGGCCTCTGGGGCCAACGTCCTGACTTTC
TRBD2	few	TRBV20-1	TRBJ2-1	CSATSGVSINEQFF	TGCAGTGCTACCAGCGGGGTTTCTATCAATGAGCAGTTCTTC
TRBD2	-	TRBV12-3/TRBV12-4	TRBJ2-7	CASSWTSGRTYEQYF	TGTGCCAGCAGTTGGACTAGCGGGAGAACCTACGAGCAGTACTTC
TRBD1	few	TRBV20-1	TRBJ2-7	CSARGATRDRAFYEQYF	TGCAGTGCTAGAGGTGCAACCCGGGACAGGGCCTTCTACGAGCAGTACTTC
TRBD2	once	TRBV2	TRBJ2-3	CASNLRRGGADTQYF	TGTGCCAGCAACCTCCGGCGGGGGGGTGCAGATACGCAGTATTTT
-	-	TRBV20-1	TRBJ1-4	CSARDGGVWGSNEKLFF	TGCAGTGCTAGAGATGGTGGCGTTTGGGGTTCTAATGAAAAACTGTTTTTT
TRBD2	-	TRBV2	TRBJ2-5	CASSEALAGGWEETQYF	TGTGCCAGCAGTGAAGCGCTAGCGGGAGGGTGGGAAGAGACCCAGTACTTC
-	few	TRBV7-9	TRBJ1-2	CASSPRQQSGYTF	TGTGCCAGCAGCCCGCGACAGCAGAGCGGCTACACCTTC
TRBD1	many	TRBV14	TRBJ2-4	CASSQEAGQDGLYPAKNIQYF	TGTGCCAGCAGCCAAGAGGCGGGACAGGACGGTCTCTACCCCGCCAAAAACATTCAGTACTTC
TRBD1	many	TRBV20-1	TRBJ2-7	CSAPSPTGGGEQYF	TGCAGTGCTCCCTCCCCGACAGGGGGCGGCGAGCAGTACTTC
-	few	TRBV7-2	TRBJ1-5	CASSLATGTQPQHF	TGTGCCAGCAGCTTGGCAACAGGGACTCAGCCCCAGCATTTT
-	-	TRBV12-3/TRBV12-4	TRBJ2-5	CASSAGTPRGTQYF	TGTGCCAGCAGTGCCGGGACACCCCGAGGGACCCAGTACTTC
TRBD1	-	TRBV3-1	TRBJ2-7	CASSLDRFHEQYF	TGTGCCAGCAGCTTGGACAGGTTCCACGAGCAGTACTTC
TRBD1	-	TRBV6-1	TRBJ2-7	CASTQGPGGLHEQYF	TGTGCCAGCACCCAGGGCCCAGGGGGCCTCCACGAGCAGTACTTC
-	-	TRBV6-5	TRBJ2-5	CASSERRGRETQYF	TGTGCCAGCAGTGAGCGGAGGGGGAGAGAGACCCAGTACTTC
-	-	TRBV25-1	TRBJ2-7	CASSELGGSGPTYEQYF	TGTGCCAGCAGTGAATTAGGTGGGTCAGGACCTACCTACGAGCAGTACTTC
-	few	TRBV4-2	TRBJ2-6	CASSQLGGTGANVLTF	TGTGCCAGCAGCCAGCTTGGGGGGACTGGGGCCAACGTCCTGACTTTC
TRBD1	-	TRBV5-1	TRBJ2-5	CASSQGTGAQETQYF	TGCGCCAGCAGCCAGGGGACAGGGGCCCAAGAGACCCAGTACTTC
-	few	TRBV4-2	TRBJ2-3	CASSLYRGDRDTQYF	TGTGCCAGCAGCCTGTATCGGGGGGACAGAGATACGCAGTATTTT
-	many	TRBV6-5	TRBJ1-4	CASKRLNEKLFF	TGTGCCAGCAAACGGCTTAATGAAAAACTGTTTTTT
-	few	TRBV15	TRBJ2-3	CATSRDRARSNTQYF	TGTGCCACCAGCAGAGACAGGGCGAGGTCCAATACGCAGTATTTT
TRBD1	-	TRBV28	TRBJ2-7	CASTPGTGYYEQYF	TGTGCCAGCACCCCAGGGACAGGGTATTACGAGCAGTACTTC